Presented here are 8 T cell receptor beta chains from one specimen sequenced in a study of T cells in Graves' hyperthyroidism and ophthalmopathy. Regions amplified from RNA transcripts were the TCR beta CDR3 regions. First-round RT-PCR of the TCR CDR3 relied on the HTBI primer set. Using its own MiXCR run on the multiplex PCR reads, TCRdb lists one record per CDR3 protein. The sample carries hundreds of thousands of distinct CDR3 sequences, roughly 20% recorded once. Sequencing used blood. The receptors originated from a woman aged 45-60 years with Graves' hyperthyroidism that later progressed to Graves' ophthalmopathy.

The chain couples TRBV29-1 to TRBJ1-2; D not certain. The CDR3 extends over 12 amino acids. Trimming shortened V by 3 bases and J by 4 bases, and 9 bases separated the two germline ends. CDR1 SQVTM and CDR2 ANQGSEA come from the germline V gene. As DNA, the CDR3 is TGCAGCGTTGATGAGGGAAGCTATGGCTACACCTTC. The encoded protein is CSVDEGSYGYTF. Drawing the rest from reference TRBV29-1 and TRBJ1-2, the complete variable domain is SAVISQKPSRDICQRGTSLTIQCQVDSQVTMMFWYRQQPGQSLTLIATANQGSEATYESGFVIDKFPISRPNLTFSTLTVSNMSPEDSSIYLCSVDEGSYGYTFGSGTRLTVV.

V and J are TRBV10-3 and TRBJ1-4; 8 positions match TRBD1. Germline V gene lookup returns CDR1 ENHRY and CDR2 SYGVKD. Germline trimming cut 4 bases from V and 5 bases from J; bases unmatched to any gene: 6. The CDR3 is 15 amino acids. This chain's CDR3 is CAISGETGVNEKLFF. CDR3 coding DNA: TGTGCCATCAGTGGGGAGACAGGGGTAAATGAAAAACTGTTTTTT.

This clonotype was counted only a few times. The rearrangement links TRBV29-1 to TRBJ1-5; D gene uncertain. Germline lookup yields CDR1 SQVTM and CDR2 ANQGSEA. The CDR3 is made up of 15 amino acids. With 6 bases removed from V and 0 bases from J, the gap between germline ends came to 15 bases. CDR3 protein: CSVPESAYSNQPQHF. The DNA for the CDR3 is TGCAGCGTGCCTGAAAGTGCGTATAGCAATCAGCCCCAGCATTTT.

This clonotype has a count of ten or more. The CDR3 coding sequence is TGTGCCAGCAGCTTAGTGGGCGGGGTAGGCGAGCAGTACTTC. Its protein product is CASSLVGGVGEQYF. The rearrangement links TRBV7-8 to TRBJ2-7; weak D call: TRBD2 (6 bases). This CDR3 comprises 14 residues. Germline-derived CDR1 and CDR2 are SGHVS and FQNEAQ. V lost 1 base to trimming and J lost 6 bases, with 13 bases between them.

This clonotype appeared many times. The V call is TRBV20-1, the J call TRBJ1-6, with D maybe TRBD1 (5 bases). Deletions cut 0 bases from V and 7 bases from J, with 16 bases between. This CDR3 is 16 amino acids long. CDR1 DFQATT and CDR2 SNEGSKA come from the germline V gene (reference sequence). The CDR3 coding sequence is TGCAGTGCTAGAGATTCGACAGCGATCTGGAATTCACCCCTCCACTTT. The encoded protein is CSARDSTAIWNSPLHF.

In this sample, this clonotype turned up a few times. The V and J genes are TRBV24-1 and TRBJ1-5; TRBD1 aligns across 9 bases. Germline-derived CDR1 and CDR2 are KGHDR and SFDVKD. With 2 bases clipped from V and 5 bases from J, the junction kept 6 bases outside the gene matches. CDR3 length: 16 amino acids. CDR3: CATSDSGTGIDQPQHF. CDR3 in DNA: TGTGCCACCAGTGATTCCGGGACAGGGATTGATCAGCCCCAGCATTTT.

The rearrangement links TRBV7-3 to TRBJ2-1; 15 nucleotides align to TRBD2. This CDR3 spans 20 amino acids. CDR1 is SGHTA, CDR2 FQGTGA, per germline. V lost 5 bases to trimming and J lost 0 bases; unmatched junction nucleotides: 11. The CDR3 is CASSLRTGLAGGSSYNEQFF. DNA for the CDR3: TGTGCCAGCAGCCTACGCACGGGACTAGCGGGGGGCAGCTCCTACAATGAGCAGTTCTTC. Based on the CDR3 plus reference TRBV7-3 and TRBJ2-1, the full variable domain is GAGVSQTPSNKVTEKGKYVELRCDPISGHTALYWYRQSLGQGPEFLIYFQGTGAADDSGLPNDRFFAVRPEGSVSTLKIQRTERGDSAVYLCASSLRTGLAGGSSYNEQFFGPGTRLTVL.

This clonotype showed up just a few times. CDR3 residues: CASSPGLGTSRDTQYF. In DNA, the CDR3 is TGTGCCAGCTCACCCGGCCTCGGGACTAGCCGGGATACGCAGTATTTT. The chain employs TRBV18 and TRBJ2-3, with 9 bases identical to TRBD2. The CDR3 covers 16 residues. V was clipped by 3 bases and J by 6 bases; unmatched bases: 10. Per germline, CDR1 KGHSH and CDR2 LQKENI.